This TCR beta chain was obtained from a study of blood T cell repertoires in COVID-19 (dated by TCRdb to 2018 to 2021). With respect to the entire study: Collaborator samples came from the United States, Italy and Spain and covered acute and convalescent phases of COVID-19. Where available, HLA class I and class II types were obtained from metadata supplied by the sample provider rather than from assay-based typing. A de-identified subject ID, COVID-19 status, age in years and sex were almost always included in the sample metadata. Subjects who had been exposed to COVID-19, were actively infected with it, or had recovered from it provided the deeply sampled blood TCRbeta repertoires that made up the dataset. The prospective study material was composed of cDNA or gDNA derived from T cells, B-cell-depleted T cells, or PBMCs. Samples came from the ongoing ImmuneRACE study (first 160 participants) plus 1,254 subjects from 6 global collaborators. The repertoires were released in a freely available public database intended as a resource for research on the immune response to SARS-CoV-2. Findings and caveats that apply to the study as a whole: How much clinical and demographic metadata was included differed by source and by participant, and the metadata was provided uncurated.

TCRbeta CDR3 regions were amplified from genomic DNA using the immunoSEQ Assay, a bias-controlled multiplex PCR. In the paper's pipeline: The number of nucleated cells in each sample was estimated by amplification of reference gene primers within the assay. Sequence reads were collapsed and filtered to measure the absolute abundance of every unique TCRbeta CDR3 rearrangement. For each sample, productive Simpson clonality was calculated as the square root of Simpson's diversity index over productive rearrangements. TCRdb took over this immuneACCESS table, retaining in-frame rearrangements with V and J assigned. Such tables are incomplete; in checked studies, under half of the missing clones stem from an unresolved V gene, and the remainder is unexplained. V, J and clone size are those of that table, while D and trimming were read from the DNA. Recorded for this sample are around 390,000 clones; just under 90% of them occurred a single time. The ten biggest clones cover 10% of the sample.

A remark on this clone: The target of this receptor is not known. Within one base of it there is no much larger clone, and no base qualities were kept.

Counted from cysteine to phenylalanine, this CDR3 has 14 amino acids. Just the 42-base CDR3 DNA is kept, in frame starting at base 1. According to the germline V gene, CDR1 reads MGHDK and CDR2 reads SYGVNS. Here V drops 7 bases and J drops 5 bases, and the junction holds 8 bases not matched to any gene. Participants in the prospective study were enrolled through a virtual design, were aged roughly 18 to 100 years, and lived in 24 United States geographic areas. Cohort assignment in the prospective study relied on participant-reported clinical history from a screening survey and a study questionnaire. For ImmuneRACE Cohort 3, a participant was defined as recovered based on two consecutive negative NP/OP PCR tests, clearance by a healthcare professional, or resolution of symptoms. In the prospective study, whole blood, serum and a nasopharyngeal or oropharyngeal swab were collected from each participant by mobile phlebotomists. Additional blood draws and questionnaires over an approximately two-month period could optionally be provided by prospective study participants. Blood samples from the prospective study were shipped frozen or at room temperature prior to DNA extraction.

Rearrangement joined TRBV25-1 to TRBJ1-1, with TRBD1 matching 9 junction bases. This TCR was sampled from a woman aged 45 to 65 who had recovered from COVID-19. The sample was PBMCs or T cells enriched from blood (not recorded which). The CDR3 region: CASTNRGLYTEAFF. The nucleotide sequence is given as TGTGCCAGCACCAACAGGGGGCTGTATACTGAAGCTTTCTTT.